This paragraph covers one T cell receptor (beta chain) sequence. As yet, its antigen is unknown. This entry belongs to a study of OX40 agonist ivuxolimab in advanced cancers. Whole-study context: Patients were given ivuxolimab, an antibody that agonizes OX40 (CD134). Participants could have had prior anti-PD-1, anti-PD-L1 or anti-CTLA-4 therapy, and roughly 39% had some. Study-level points and caveats: The average count of expanded clones was higher among CD8+ T cells than among CD4+. Clonal expansion by week 6 occurred in CD4+ and CD8+ blood T cells (at 0.1 to 3.0 mg/kg).

Between the trimmed V and J ends, which lost 5 bases and 4 bases, there was a span of 11 bases. Germline CDR1 is MNHEY and CDR2 is SMNVEV (reference sequence). This CDR3 has 13 amino acids. Measured with immunoSEQ multiplex PCR; TCRdb has only the in-frame clones, and not every one. Counted here are 55,000 to 95,000 clones, 88% occurring once; the ten biggest clones make up around 3%. The source of this sequence is an adult with an advanced solid tumor such as melanoma, head and neck, liver or kidney cancer. This specimen was CD4+ or CD8+ T cells sorted from blood, taken in a trial of the OX40 agonist ivuxolimab. The chain uses TRBV27 and TRBJ2-5; D is possibly TRBD1 (6 bases). As DNA, the CDR3 is TGTGCCAGCAGTAGAATACAGGGAGAGACCCAGTACTTC. Its translation: CASSRIQGETQYF.